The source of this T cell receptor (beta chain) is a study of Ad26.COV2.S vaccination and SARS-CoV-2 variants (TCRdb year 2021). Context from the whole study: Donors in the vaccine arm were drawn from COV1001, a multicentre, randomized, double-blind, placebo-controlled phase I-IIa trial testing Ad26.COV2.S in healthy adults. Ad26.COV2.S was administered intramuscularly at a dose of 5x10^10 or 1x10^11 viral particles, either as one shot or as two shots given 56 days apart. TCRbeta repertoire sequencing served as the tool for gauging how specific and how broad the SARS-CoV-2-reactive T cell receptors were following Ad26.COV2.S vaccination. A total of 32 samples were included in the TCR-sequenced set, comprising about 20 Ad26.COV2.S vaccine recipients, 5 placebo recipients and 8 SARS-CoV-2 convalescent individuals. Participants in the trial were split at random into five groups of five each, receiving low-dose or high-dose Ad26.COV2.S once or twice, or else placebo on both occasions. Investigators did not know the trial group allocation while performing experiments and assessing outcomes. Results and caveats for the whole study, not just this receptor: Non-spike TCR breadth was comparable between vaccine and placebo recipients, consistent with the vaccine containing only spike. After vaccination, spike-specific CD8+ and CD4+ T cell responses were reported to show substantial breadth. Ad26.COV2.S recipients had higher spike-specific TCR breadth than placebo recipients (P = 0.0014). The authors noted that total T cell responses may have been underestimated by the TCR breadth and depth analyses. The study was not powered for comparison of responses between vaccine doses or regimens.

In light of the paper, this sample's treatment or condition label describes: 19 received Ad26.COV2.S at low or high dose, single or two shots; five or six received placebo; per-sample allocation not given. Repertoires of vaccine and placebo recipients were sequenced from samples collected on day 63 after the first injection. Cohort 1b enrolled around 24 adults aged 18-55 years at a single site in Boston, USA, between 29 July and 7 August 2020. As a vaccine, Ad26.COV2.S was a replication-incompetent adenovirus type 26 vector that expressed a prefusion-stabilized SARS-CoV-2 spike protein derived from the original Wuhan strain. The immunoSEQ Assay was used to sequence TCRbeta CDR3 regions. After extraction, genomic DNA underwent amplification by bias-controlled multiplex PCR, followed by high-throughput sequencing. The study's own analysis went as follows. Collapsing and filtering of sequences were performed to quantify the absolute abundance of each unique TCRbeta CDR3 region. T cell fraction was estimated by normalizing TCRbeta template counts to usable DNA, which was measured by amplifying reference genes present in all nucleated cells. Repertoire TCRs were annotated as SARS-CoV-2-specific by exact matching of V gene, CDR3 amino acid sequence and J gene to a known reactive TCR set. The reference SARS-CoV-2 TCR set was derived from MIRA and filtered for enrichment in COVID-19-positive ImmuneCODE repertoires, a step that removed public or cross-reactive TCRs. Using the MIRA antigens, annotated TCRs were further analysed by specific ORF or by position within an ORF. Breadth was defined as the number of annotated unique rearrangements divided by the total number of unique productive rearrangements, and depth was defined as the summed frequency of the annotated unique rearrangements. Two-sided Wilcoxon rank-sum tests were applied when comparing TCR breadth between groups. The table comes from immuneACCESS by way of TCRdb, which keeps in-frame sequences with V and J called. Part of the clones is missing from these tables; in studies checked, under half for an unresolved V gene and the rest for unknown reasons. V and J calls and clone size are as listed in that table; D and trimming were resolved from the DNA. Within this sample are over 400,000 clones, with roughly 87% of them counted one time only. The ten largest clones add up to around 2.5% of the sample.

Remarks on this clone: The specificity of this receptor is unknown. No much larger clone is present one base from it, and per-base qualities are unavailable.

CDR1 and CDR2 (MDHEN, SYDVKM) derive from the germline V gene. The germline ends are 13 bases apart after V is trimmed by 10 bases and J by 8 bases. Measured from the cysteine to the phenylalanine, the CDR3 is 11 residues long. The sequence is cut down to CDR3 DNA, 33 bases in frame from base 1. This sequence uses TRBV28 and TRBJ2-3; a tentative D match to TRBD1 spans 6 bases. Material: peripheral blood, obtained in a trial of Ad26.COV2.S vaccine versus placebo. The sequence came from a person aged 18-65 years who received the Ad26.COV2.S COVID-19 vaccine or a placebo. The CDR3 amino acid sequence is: CATRQGSTQYF. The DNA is TGTGCCACCCGTCAGGGGTCTACGCAGTATTTT.